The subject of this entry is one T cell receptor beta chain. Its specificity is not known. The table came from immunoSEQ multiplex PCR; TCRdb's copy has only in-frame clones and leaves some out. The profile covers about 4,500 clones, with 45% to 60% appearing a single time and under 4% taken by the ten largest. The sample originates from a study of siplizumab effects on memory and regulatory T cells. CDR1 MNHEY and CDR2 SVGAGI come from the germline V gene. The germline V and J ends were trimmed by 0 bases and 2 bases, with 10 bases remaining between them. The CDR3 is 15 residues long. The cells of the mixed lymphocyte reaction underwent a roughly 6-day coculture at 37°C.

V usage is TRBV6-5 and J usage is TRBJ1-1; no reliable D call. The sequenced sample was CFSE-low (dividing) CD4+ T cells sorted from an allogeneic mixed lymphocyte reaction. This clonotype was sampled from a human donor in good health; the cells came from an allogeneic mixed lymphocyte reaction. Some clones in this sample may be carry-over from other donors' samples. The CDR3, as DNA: TGTGCCAGCAGTTACTCGTTATGGAGAAACACTGAAGCTTTCTTT. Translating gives CASSYSLWRNTEAFF.